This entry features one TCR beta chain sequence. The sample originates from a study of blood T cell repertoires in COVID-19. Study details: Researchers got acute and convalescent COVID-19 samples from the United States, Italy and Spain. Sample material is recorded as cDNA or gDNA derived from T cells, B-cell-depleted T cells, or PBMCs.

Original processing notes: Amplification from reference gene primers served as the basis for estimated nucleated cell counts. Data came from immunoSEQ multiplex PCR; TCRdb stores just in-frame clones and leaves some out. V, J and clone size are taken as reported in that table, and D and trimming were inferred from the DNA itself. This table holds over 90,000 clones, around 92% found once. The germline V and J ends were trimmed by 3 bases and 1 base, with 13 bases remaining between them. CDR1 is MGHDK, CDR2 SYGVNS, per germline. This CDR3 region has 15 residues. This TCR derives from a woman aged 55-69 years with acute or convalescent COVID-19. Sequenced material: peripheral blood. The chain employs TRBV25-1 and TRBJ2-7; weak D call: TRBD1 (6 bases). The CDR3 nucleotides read TGTGCCAGCAGTGAGGAACAGGGCGGGTCCTACGAGCAGTACTTC. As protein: CASSEEQGGSYEQYF.